This TCR beta chain came from a study of T cells in Graves' hyperthyroidism and ophthalmopathy (dated by TCRdb to the late 2010s). For the study in its entirety: Peripheral blood samples were taken at initial diagnosis, before any treatment was given. An independent validation cohort of fewer than 20 hyperthyroidism patients and about 16 patients who later progressed to ophthalmopathy tested prospective prediction of ophthalmopathy. TCR V-J signatures able to tell the groups apart were searched for in a discovery cohort of 90 to 100 patients, of whom around 42 had Graves' ophthalmopathy and roughly 58 had stable Graves' hyperthyroidism. For training and testing, the 100 patients in the discovery cohort were randomly divided in a 7:3 ratio. In several Graves' hyperthyroidism patients, the study also compared T-cell repertoires from thyroid tissue with T-cell repertoires from blood. TCR Vbeta CDR3 sequencing of 120 to 150 peripheral blood samples (over 40 ophthalmopathy, 75 hyperthyroidism and some 17 progressor patients) is reported in the paper. Once sampling was done, hyperthyroidism patients were given methimazole at a starting dose of 30 mg daily, whereas ophthalmopathy patients were given high-dose intravenous methylprednisolone. Findings and caveats that apply to the study as a whole: Most expanded thyroid clonotypes (frequency above 0.001) were also detected in blood, suggesting blood repertoires may reflect thyroid immune responses. In validation, progression to ophthalmopathy was predicted by the model with about 70% sensitivity and roughly 76% specificity, a median of approximately 6.5 months before onset. No statistical method was used to fix the sample size in advance, and group allocation was not hidden from the investigators. In cross-validation, a model built on a 13 V-J signature told ophthalmopathy apart from stable hyperthyroidism with less than 90% sensitivity and 81% to 82% specificity, and in testing the same model reached 80%/75%.

Amplification of TCR beta CDR3 regions was carried out from RNA transcripts. A first-round RT-PCR of the TCR CDR3 used the HTBI primer set with the Qiagen OneStep RT-PCR kit. A second multiplex PCR round built the libraries, followed by size selection and purification. Libraries were sequenced paired-end with 100 bp reads on an Illumina HiSeq2000. Concerning the study's data processing: Raw data were processed with SOAPnuke, discarding reads with adapters, uncalled bases, mean Phred below 15, or no exact constant-primer or identifier match. High-quality paired reads were merged using COPE v1.2.5, and each unique nucleotide sequence was defined as a clonotype. Clonotypes were aligned to IMGT TRBV, TRBD and TRBJ reference segments using MiTCR v1.1. Analysis was restricted to V-J combinations with a frequency above 0.0001, which covered roughly 99% of repertoires. A TCS score was defined as the ratio of F50 (clonal expansion) to E x V (chaos), with BLOSUM62-based TCRdist applied between CDR3 peptides within each V-J. Welch's t-statistics and random forest reduced around 550 V-J features to 10 to 15, which were used in a naive Bayes classifier (R e1071). TCRdb reran the public reads through fastp at Q25 and MiXCR, keeping productive beta chains. CDR3 protein duplicates are merged, each entry listing the most common genes and DNA. What appears here as the V and J calls and clone size reflects TCRdb's work, not the paper's. The sample profile shows about 590,000 distinct CDR3 sequences; approximately 14% of them were found once. Clones ranked in the top ten supply 6.5% to 9% of the sample.

Ophthalmopathy patients had moderately to severely active disease, Clinical Activity Score of at least 3, NOSPECS grade of at least 4, and duration under 3 months. Patients with uncontrolled infections, other autoimmune diseases, pregnancy or lactation were excluded. Clinical symptoms, serum thyroxine and TRAb, thyroid ultrasound, and orbital computed tomography formed the basis for the diagnoses. PBMCs were isolated from 10 ml of fresh peripheral blood by Ficoll-Paque density gradient centrifugation. Total RNA was extracted using Trizol reagent, and RNA quality was assessed on an Agilent 2100 Bioanalyzer. Comment on this clonotype: There is no known antigen for this receptor. No much larger clonotype is one base removed from it; base qualities were not supplied.

This TCR was sampled from a woman in her late teens or twenties with Graves' ophthalmopathy. The sample consisted of blood.

The CDR3 protein: CASSPRRLAVQETQYF. In nucleotides, the sequence is TGCGCCAGCAGCCCTCGTAGACTAGCGGTCCAAGAGACCCAGTACTTC. The rearranged segments are TRBV4-3 and TRBJ2-5; TRBD2 lines up with 9 middle nucleotides. CDR3 length: 16 amino acids, cysteine to phenylalanine. The entry retains the CDR3 DNA only, 48 bases that are in frame from base 1. Clipping removes 4 bases from V and 1 base from J, with 7 as the unmatched junction base count. CDR1 and CDR2, per the germline V gene, are LGHNA and YSLEER.